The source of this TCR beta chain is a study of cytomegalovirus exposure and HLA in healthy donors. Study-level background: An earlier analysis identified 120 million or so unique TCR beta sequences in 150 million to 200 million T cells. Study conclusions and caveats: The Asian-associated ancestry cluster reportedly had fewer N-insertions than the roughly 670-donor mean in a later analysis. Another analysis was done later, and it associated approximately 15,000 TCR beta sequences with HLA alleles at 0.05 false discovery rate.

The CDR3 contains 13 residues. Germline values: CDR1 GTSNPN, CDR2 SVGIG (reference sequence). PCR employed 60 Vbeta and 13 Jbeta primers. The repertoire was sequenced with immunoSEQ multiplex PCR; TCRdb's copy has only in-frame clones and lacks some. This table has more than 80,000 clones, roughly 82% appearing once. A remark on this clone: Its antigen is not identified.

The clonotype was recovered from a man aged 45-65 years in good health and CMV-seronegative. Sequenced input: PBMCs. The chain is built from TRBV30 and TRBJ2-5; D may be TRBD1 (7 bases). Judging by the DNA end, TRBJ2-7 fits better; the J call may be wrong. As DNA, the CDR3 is TGTGCCTGGGAAGCTTTTCAGGGGGGCGAGCAGTACTTC. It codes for CAWEAFQGGEQYF.